Below are 19 T cell receptor beta chains sequenced from a single sample in a study of T cell responses to AZD1222 COVID-19 vaccine. Here immunoSEQ multiplex PCR was the method, and the copy in TCRdb shows in-frame clones only, minus some. This table has 130,000 to 150,000 clones, approximately 89% appearing once. Sequenced material: peripheral blood, taken on day 0 of AZD1222 vaccination. These receptors were obtained from an adult in good health.

V is TRBV3-1 (or the pseudogene TRBV3-2) and J is TRBJ2-7, with 8 nucleotides matching TRBD2. The J segment lost 7 bases and the V segment lost 4 bases, leaving 15 bases of the junction unmatched. The CDR3 loop spans 16 amino acids. CDR1 is LGHDT and CDR2 is YNNKEL in the germline V gene (reference sequence). The chain's CDR3 is CASSPHLRGALQEQYF. The CDR3 DNA follows: TGTGCCAGCAGCCCCCATCTGCGGGGGGCCTTGCAAGAGCAGTACTTC.

V gene TRBV25-1 combines with J gene TRBJ2-1; 9 bases map to TRBD2. From germline, CDR1 is MGHDK and CDR2 SYGVNS. With 8 bases clipped from V and 3 bases from J, the junction kept 5 bases outside the gene matches. This CDR3 has 14 amino acids. As DNA, the CDR3 is TGTGCCAGCGGCGTAGCGGGGGACTACAATGAGCAGTTCTTC. This sequence encodes CASGVAGDYNEQFF. Filled out from reference TRBV25-1 and TRBJ2-1, the complete variable domain reads EADIYQTPRYLVIGTGKKITLECSQTMGHDKMYWYQQDPGMELHLIHYSYGVNSTEKGDLSSESTVSRIRTEHFPLTLESARPSHTSQYLCASGVAGDYNEQFFGPGTRLTVL.

V gene TRBV19 combines with J gene TRBJ2-1; D is perhaps TRBD2 (6 bases). Germline V gene lookup returns CDR1 LNHDA and CDR2 SQIVND (reference sequence). This CDR3 has 13 residues. V was pared by 6 bases and J by 6 bases, with 12 bases between. CDR3 nucleotides: TGTGCCAGTAGGAGACTAGAAAGCAATGAGCAGTTCTTC. Its protein is CASRRLESNEQFF.

The chain uses TRBV6-2 or TRBV6-3 and TRBJ2-7, with 10 bases lining up with TRBD2. CDR1 MNHEY and CDR2 SVGEGT come from the germline V gene. The CDR3 extends over 15 amino acids. V lost 4 bases and J lost 6; bases outside the gene matches: 9. CDR3 in amino acids: CASSSGTSESGEQYF. The CDR3 region has the DNA TGTGCCAGCAGTTCCGGGACTAGCGAATCCGGCGAGCAGTACTTC.

The chain uses TRBV9 and TRBJ2-5; 11 nucleotides align to TRBD2. The CDR3 is made up of 18 amino acids. V lost 0 bases to trimming and J lost 1 base; unmatched junction nucleotides: 8. Germline V lookup: CDR1 SGDLS, CDR2 YYNGEE. The CDR3 sequence: CASSVGIAGGPAQETQYF. The CDR3 DNA reads as TGTGCCAGCAGCGTAGGTATAGCGGGAGGGCCAGCCCAAGAGACCCAGTACTTC.

The chain links TRBV28 to TRBJ2-3; 11 bases match TRBD1. Trimming removed 5 bases from V and 11 bases from J; junction bases left unmatched: 18. The CDR3 is 17 amino acids. CDR1 MDHEN and CDR2 SYDVKM come from the germline V gene. The CDR3: CASSGRTGGAPAGKQYF. The DNA for the CDR3 is TGTGCCAGCAGTGGGCGGACAGGGGGCGCGCCAGCCGGAAAGCAGTATTTT.

The gene calls are TRBV18 and TRBJ2-7; D remains ambiguous. The length of the CDR3 is 12 residues. Germline CDR1 is KGHSH and CDR2 is LQKENI. V was pared by 3 bases and J by 4 bases, with 7 bases between. The CDR3 region is CASSPDGYEQYF. The CDR3 DNA follows: TGTGCCAGCTCACCGGACGGATACGAGCAGTACTTC.

In its sample, this clone was seen once. The chain employs TRBV2 and TRBJ1-2; TRBD1 matches 10 bases. The trim removed 4 bases at V and 2 bases at J, leaving 1 base unmatched. Looked up from germline, CDR1 is SNHLY and CDR2 is FYNNEI. This CDR3 comprises 14 residues. The CDR3 protein is CASSVDRGNYGYTF. Here the CDR3 DNA reads TGTGCCAGCAGTGTGGACAGGGGGAACTATGGCTACACCTTC.

The chain combines TRBV5-1 with TRBJ2-7, with 12 bases that match TRBD1. From germline, CDR1 is SGHRS and CDR2 YFSETQ. V gave up 7 bases and J gave up 7 bases; unmatched junction bases: 6. The CDR3 has 13 amino acids. The CDR3 region has the DNA TGCGCCAGCGGGGACAGGGGGCGAACAGAGCAGTACTTC. Amino acid sequence: CASGDRGRTEQYF.

J is TRBJ2-7 and V is TRBV2, with D unresolved. The germline gives CDR1 SNHLY, CDR2 FYNNEI. V lost 3 bases and J 6 bases, leaving 15 bases between the germline ends. The CDR3 runs to 14 residues. CDR3 DNA sequence: TGTGCCAGCAGTGAGGGCCCAACTCCGGGCGAGCAGTACTTC. Protein product: CASSEGPTPGEQYF.

J is TRBJ2-1 and V is TRBV11-3; 7 bases align to TRBD1. In germline, CDR1 is SGHNT, CDR2 YENEEA. Trimming cost V 6 bases and J 3 bases; bases outside gene matches: 11. The length of the CDR3 is 16 residues. The CDR3 is CASSRSRGHDYNEQFF. Here the CDR3 DNA reads TGTGCCAGCAGTCGTTCGAGGGGGCACGACTACAATGAGCAGTTCTTC.

The chain recombines TRBV5-4 with TRBJ2-5; D is perhaps TRBD1 (6 bases). This CDR3 comprises 13 residues. Germline-derived CDR1 and CDR2 are SGHNT and YYREEE (reference sequence). V was cut by 2 bases and J by 2 bases, with 7 bases left in between. The DNA of the CDR3 is TGTGCCAGCAGCTTTACAGGGCAAGAGACCCAGTACTTC. Residues: CASSFTGQETQYF.

The rearrangement links TRBV7-2 to TRBJ1-1, with D uncertain. The germline gives CDR1 SGHTA, CDR2 FQGNSA. Trimming took 0 bases from V and 1 from J, leaving 6 bases between them. The CDR3 has 14 residues. The CDR3 region has the DNA TGTGCCAGCAGCTTAGCAAGCCCGAACACTGAAGCTTTCTTT. Its protein product is CASSLASPNTEAFF.

The chain uses TRBV28 and TRBJ2-3; D is ambiguous. The CDR3 is 14 residues long. CDR1 and CDR2 (germline): MDHEN, SYDVKM. Trimming left V 5 bases short and J 2 bases short, with 11 bases between. CDR3 residues: CASSSAGFTDTQYF. CDR3 sequence (DNA): TGTGCCAGCAGTAGCGCCGGTTTCACAGATACGCAGTATTTT.

The chain employs TRBV9 and TRBJ1-5, with D unresolved. In germline, CDR1 is SGDLS, CDR2 YYNGEE. The CDR3 spans 14 residues. The V end was cut by 4 bases, the J end by 1 base, with 9 bases between. The CDR3 coding sequence is TGTGCCAGCAGCCCCGACACCAGCAATCAGCCCCAGCATTTT. This encodes CASSPDTSNQPQHF.

The rearrangement uses TRBV29-1 and TRBJ2-1; D perhaps matches TRBD2 (6 bases). The V and J ends lost 7 bases and 5 bases respectively, with 12 bases between them. Germline CDR1 reads SQVTM; CDR2 reads ANQGSEA. The CDR3 has 12 amino acids. In DNA form, the CDR3 reads TGCAGCGCGGGACTGGATCACAATGAGCAGTTCTTC. Translating gives CSAGLDHNEQFF.

The chain has TRBV21-1 and TRBJ2-7; the D call of TRBD2 is as the table states it, not checked on the DNA. TRBV21-1 is classified as a pseudogene. The CDR3 spans 21 residues. In DNA, the CDR3 is TGTGCCAGCAGCCCCCGCCGGGCTCTCTTTGAGGGGGGGCCGGATTTCTACGAGCAGTACTTC. Its translation: CASSPRRALFEGGPDFYEQYF.

This chain connects TRBV18 to TRBJ1-4; 9 nucleotides line up with TRBD1. CDR3 size: 14 residues. Germline V lookup: CDR1 KGHSH, CDR2 LQKENI. V lost 4 bases, J lost 7 bases, and 4 bases stayed unmatched. The CDR3 DNA follows: TGTGCCAGCTCACGGACAGGGGAGGGTGAAAAACTGTTTTTT. It specifies CASSRTGEGEKLFF.

The chain joins TRBV5-1 to TRBJ2-5; 10 positions agree with TRBD1. V shed 2 bases, J shed 5 bases, and the junction held 6 bases outside the gene matches. Germline-derived CDR1 and CDR2 are SGHRS and YFSETQ. The CDR3 spans 15 residues. The CDR3 loop is CASSFAGTGEETQYF. The CDR3 nucleotides read TGCGCCAGCAGCTTCGCCGGGACAGGGGAGGAGACCCAGTACTTC.